This is a list of T cell receptor beta chains from one sample in a study of T cell responses to AZD1222 COVID-19 vaccine. Libraries were prepared by immunoSEQ multiplex PCR; TCRdb keeps only in-frame clonotypes and omits some of them. The table lists roughly 130,000 clones, 80% to 90% of them singletons. The source was peripheral blood, collected on day 0 of AZD1222 vaccination. These receptors were taken from an adult in good health. The CDR3 runs from the conserved cysteine through the conserved F or W. The D gene is left open where the match is weak. Some rows mark clone size as missing; the rest say once, few, many or name a class of expanded clone.

V gene	D gene	clone size	J gene	CDR3 DNA	CDR3 protein
TRBV19	.	.	TRBJ2-6	TGTGCCAGTAGTACTGGGACTGCTCCCTCTGGGGCCAACGTCCTGACTTTC	CASSTGTAPSGANVLTF
TRBV29-1	TRBD1	.	TRBJ2-3	TGCAGCGTGGGACAGGGCAGGGATACGCAGTATTTT	CSVGQGRDTQYF
TRBV7-9	TRBD2	once	TRBJ2-7	TGTGCCAGCAGTCCACCGGGACTAGAGGATCACGAGCAGTACTTC	CASSPPGLEDHEQYF
TRBV5-1	.	once	TRBJ2-2	TGCGCCAGCAGTCTCCCGGGACTCAACGCCGGGGAGCTGTTTTTT	CASSLPGLNAGELFF
TRBV28	.	.	TRBJ2-7	TGTGCCAGCAGTTTACAACTAAGCGAGCAGTACTTC	CASSLQLSEQYF
TRBV27	TRBD2	.	TRBJ2-7	TGTGCCAGCAGTTTATCGAGGGGACTAGGGGCGGGATACTTC	CASSLSRGLGAGYF
TRBV20-1	.	few	TRBJ1-4	TGCAGTGCAAGTGACACTTCAACTAATGAAAAACTGTTTTTT	CSASDTSTNEKLFF
TRBV2	.	.	TRBJ2-7	TGTGCCAGCAAAAGGAGCTCCTACGAGCAGTACTTC	CASKRSSYEQYF
TRBV7-6	.	.	TRBJ2-7	TGTGCCAGCAGCCGTGGGATGGAGGTGCAGTACTTC	CASSRGMEVQYF
TRBV6-1	TRBD1	once	TRBJ2-7	TGTGCCAGCAGTGAAGCTCAGGGACAGGGATGGGGCGAGCAGTACTTC	CASSEAQGQGWGEQYF
TRBV7-3	TRBD1	.	TRBJ2-1	TGTGCCAGCAGCAAACAGGGGGGCAATGAGCAGTTCTTC	CASSKQGGNEQFF
TRBV7-8	TRBD1	.	TRBJ2-7	TGTGCCACCGGGACAGGGGCGGGATCCGAGCAGTACTTC	CATGTGAGSEQYF
TRBV14	TRBD1	.	TRBJ2-7	TGTGCCAGCAGTTATCAGGGGGCTACTTACGAGCAGTACTTC	CASSYQGATYEQYF
TRBV9	.	.	TRBJ2-7	TGTGCCAGCAGCCCCGACTTGGGCGAGCAGTACTTC	CASSPDLGEQYF
TRBV5-1	.	once	TRBJ2-7	TGCGCCAGCAGCTTGATGACGGGTTCCTACGAGCAGTACTTC	CASSLMTGSYEQYF
TRBV6-5	.	.	TRBJ1-1	TGTGCCAGCAGCTGGCAGGGTAGGACTGAAGCTTTCTTT	CASSWQGRTEAFF
TRBV10-1	.	.	TRBJ2-3	TGCGCCAGCAGTGGTAGCGATACGCAGTATTTT	CASSGSDTQYF
TRBV5-4	.	.	TRBJ1-6	TGTGCCAGCAGCTTGTGGGGTCTGGTTTCACCCCTCCACTTT	CASSLWGLVSPLHF
TRBV21-1	.	.	TRBJ2-5	TGTGCCAGCAGCAAAGAACGGGAGACCCAGTACTTC	CASSKERETQYF
TRBV6-5	.	.	TRBJ1-6	TGTGCCAGCAGCCTACGGAATTCACCCCTCCACTTT	CASSLRNSPLHF
TRBV5-8	.	.	TRBJ1-2	TGTGCCAGCAGCTTGCCAGCGACCTATGGCTACACCTTC	CASSLPATYGYTF
TRBV24-1	.	.	TRBJ1-5	TGTGCCACCAGTGCTTTCGGCGGCAATCAGCCCCAGCATTTT	CATSAFGGNQPQHF
TRBV11-2	TRBD1	.	TRBJ1-1	TGTGCCAGCAGCTTCCGCGTGGTAGGGGGCTTGAACACTGAAGCTTTCTTT	CASSFRVVGGLNTEAFF
TRBV7-6	TRBD2	.	TRBJ2-7	TGTGCCAGCAGCTTAATCCTAGGCGGGAGTGGTTACGAGCAGTACTTC	CASSLILGGSGYEQYF
TRBV15	.	.	TRBJ2-7	TGTGCCACCAGCAGAGATGGGCGGGGTCCCTACGAGCAGTACTTC	CATSRDGRGPYEQYF
TRBV6-5	.	.	TRBJ1-6	TGTGCCAGCACCAACCCGGGCCCATCACCCCTCCACTTT	CASTNPGPSPLHF
TRBV10-3	.	.	TRBJ2-7	TGTGCCACCAGAAGCCGGGACAACTCCTACGAGCAGTACTTC	CATRSRDNSYEQYF
TRBV5-1	.	.	TRBJ2-3	TGCGCCAGCAGTCGGGACTCCCAAAGCACAGATACGCAGTATTTT	CASSRDSQSTDTQYF
TRBV18	TRBD2	.	TRBJ2-3	TGTGCCAGCTCACAGTCCTTTGGGACTAGCGGGGGGCCGGCTAGCACAGATACGCAGTATTTT	CASSQSFGTSGGPASTDTQYF
TRBV6-6	TRBD2	.	TRBJ2-7	TGTGCCAGCAGTGCTAGCGGTCCCTACGAGCAGTACTTC	CASSASGPYEQYF
TRBV9	TRBD1	.	TRBJ2-5	TGTGCCAGCAGCTCAAGCCCCGGGACAGGGGTAGAGACCCAGTACTTC	CASSSSPGTGVETQYF
TRBV11-2	.	.	TRBJ1-3	TGTGCCAGCAGCTCCGGGCCCCGAGGGAACACCATATATTTT	CASSSGPRGNTIYF
TRBV6-6	.	.	TRBJ1-5	TGTGCCAGCAGTTACCCGGGGGGGGGAAATCAGCCCCAGCATTTT	CASSYPGGGNQPQHF
TRBV7-6	.	.	TRBJ1-2	TGTGCCAGCAGCTCGACAGCCGCCTATGGCTACACCTTC	CASSSTAAYGYTF
TRBV2	.	.	TRBJ1-1	TGTGCCAGCAGTGCGAGTAACACTGAAGCTTTCTTT	CASSASNTEAFF
TRBV19	TRBD1	.	TRBJ2-3	TGTGCCAGTAGTCTGGGACAGGGGGCCGATACGCAGTATTTT	CASSLGQGADTQYF
TRBV2	.	.	TRBJ1-6	TGTGCCAGCAGTGAAACGAGGCCAGGTGGATCACCCCTCCACTTT	CASSETRPGGSPLHF
TRBV5-1	.	.	TRBJ1-3	TGCGCCAGCAGCTTGAATATTATCTCTGGAAACACCATATATTTT	CASSLNIISGNTIYF
TRBV28	.	few	TRBJ1-1	TGTGCCAGCAGTCCCGTAACAGGGTGGAGCACTGAAGCTTTCTTT	CASSPVTGWSTEAFF
TRBV18	.	.	TRBJ1-1	TGTGCCAGCTCAGAAATGAACACTGAAGCTTTCTTT	CASSEMNTEAFF
TRBV2	.	.	TRBJ1-3	TGTGCCAGCAGTCGGACGGCTGGAAACACCATATATTTT	CASSRTAGNTIYF
TRBV5-1	TRBD1	.	TRBJ1-5	TGCGCCAGCAGTTGGACAGGGGATAAGCCCCAGCATTTT	CASSWTGDKPQHF
TRBV7-8	.	.	TRBJ2-1	TGTGCCAGCAGCCATCCTCGGAATGAGCAGTTCTTC	CASSHPRNEQFF
TRBV3-1/TRBV3-2	.	.	TRBJ1-1	TGTGCCAGCAGCCAGGTGAGGTCGACTGAAGCTTTCTTT	CASSQVRSTEAFF
TRBV25-1	.	.	TRBJ1-5	TGTGCCAGCAGTGAATCGACATTCCAGGGGATCAATCAGCCCCAGCATTTT	CASSESTFQGINQPQHF
TRBV7-3	.	few	TRBJ1-4	TGTGCCAGCAGGGACTGGTCCGGGGAAAAACTGTTTTTT	CASRDWSGEKLFF
TRBV6-6	TRBD1	.	TRBJ1-5	TGTGCCAGCGGGACAGGGAATCAGCCCCAGCATTTT	CASGTGNQPQHF
TRBV11-2	TRBD1	.	TRBJ1-1	TGTGCCAGCAGCTTATCCCGGACAGGGGGATGGGGAGGTGAAGCTTTCTTT	CASSLSRTGGWGGEAFF
TRBV19	TRBD1	.	TRBJ1-1	TGTGCCAGTCGATCAGGGGGGACTGAAGCTTTCTTT	CASRSGGTEAFF
TRBV5-8	.	once	TRBJ2-7	TGTGCCAGCCGTCCCCGGGGTGGGAGCTCCTACGAGCAGTACTTC	CASRPRGGSSYEQYF
TRBV19	.	.	TRBJ2-7	TGTGCCAGTAGTATGCAGGGGACCTACGAGCAGTACTTC	CASSMQGTYEQYF
TRBV19	.	.	TRBJ2-1	TGTGCCAGTAGTATGAGCCAATCTCGGTATGAGCAGTTCTTC	CASSMSQSRYEQFF
TRBV19	.	.	TRBJ1-5	TGTGCCAGTAGTACCTCCGGGACCCCAGGAAATCAGCCCCAGCATTTT	CASSTSGTPGNQPQHF